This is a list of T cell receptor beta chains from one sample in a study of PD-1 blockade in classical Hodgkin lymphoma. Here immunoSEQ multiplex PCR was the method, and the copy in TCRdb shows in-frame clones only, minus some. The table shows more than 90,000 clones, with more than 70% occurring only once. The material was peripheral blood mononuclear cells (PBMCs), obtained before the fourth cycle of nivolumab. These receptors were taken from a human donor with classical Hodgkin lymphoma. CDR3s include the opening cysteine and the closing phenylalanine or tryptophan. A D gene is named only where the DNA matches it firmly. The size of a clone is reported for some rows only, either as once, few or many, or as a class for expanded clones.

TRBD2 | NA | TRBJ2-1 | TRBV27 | CASRQPGLAVDEQFF | TGTGCCAGCAGGCAACCGGGACTAGCGGTAGATGAGCAGTTCTTC
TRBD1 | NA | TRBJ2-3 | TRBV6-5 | CASTNPNRGLYTQYF | TGTGCCAGCACCAATCCCAACAGGGGGCTTTATACGCAGTATTTT
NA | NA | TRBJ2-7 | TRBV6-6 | CASSYRPYGPYEQYF | TGTGCCAGCAGTTACCGGCCCTATGGGCCCTACGAGCAGTACTTC
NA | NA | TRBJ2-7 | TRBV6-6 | CASSYEPTGISYEQYF | TGTGCCAGCAGTTACGAACCAACAGGGATAAGCTACGAGCAGTACTTC
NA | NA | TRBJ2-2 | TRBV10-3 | CAISESLSVGGTGELFF | TGTGCCATCAGTGAGTCTTTATCGGTCGGCGGGACCGGGGAGCTGTTTTTT
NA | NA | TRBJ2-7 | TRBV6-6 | CASSSDIGEQYF | TGTGCCAGCAGTTCAGACATCGGCGAGCAGTACTTC
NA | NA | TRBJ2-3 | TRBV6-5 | CASSYSRGGGTDTQYF | TGTGCCAGCAGTTACTCGAGAGGGGGGGGTACAGATACGCAGTATTTT
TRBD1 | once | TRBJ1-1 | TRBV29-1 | CSVVRTGGTEAFF | TGCAGCGTTGTTAGGACAGGCGGCACTGAAGCTTTCTTT
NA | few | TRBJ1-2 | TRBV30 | CAWSLRDYGYTF | TGTGCCTGGAGTCTCAGGGACTATGGCTACACCTTC
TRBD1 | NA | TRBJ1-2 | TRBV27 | CASSFWTGDNYGYTF | TGTGCCAGCAGTTTCTGGACAGGGGATAACTATGGCTACACCTTC
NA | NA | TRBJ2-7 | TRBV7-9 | CASSKGMTGHKTYEQYF | TGTGCCAGCAGCAAAGGAATGACGGGACATAAAACCTACGAGCAGTACTTC
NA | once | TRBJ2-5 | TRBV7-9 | CASSLGTNQETQYF | TGTGCCAGCAGCTTAGGGACTAACCAAGAGACCCAGTACTTC
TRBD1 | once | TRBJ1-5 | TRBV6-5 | CASSPGQGGKPQHF | TGTGCCAGCAGTCCGGGACAGGGGGGAAAGCCCCAGCATTTT
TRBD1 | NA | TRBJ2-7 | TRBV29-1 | CSVGGDRVAYEQYF | TGCAGCGTTGGCGGAGACAGGGTCGCCTACGAGCAGTACTTC
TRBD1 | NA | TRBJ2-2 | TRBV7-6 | CASSSPGTGVNTGELFF | TGTGCCAGCAGCTCCCCGGGGACAGGGGTCAACACCGGGGAGCTGTTTTTT
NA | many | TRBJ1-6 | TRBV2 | CASTPWEDSPLHF | TGTGCCAGCACCCCCTGGGAGGATTCACCCCTCCACTTT
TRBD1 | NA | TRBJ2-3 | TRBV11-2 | CASSLGATGAGTDTQYF | TGTGCCAGCAGCTTAGGGGCGACAGGGGCGGGGACAGATACGCAGTATTTT
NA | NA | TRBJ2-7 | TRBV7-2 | CASSFYAQGFYEQYF | TGTGCCAGCAGCTTTTATGCACAGGGTTTTTACGAGCAGTACTTC
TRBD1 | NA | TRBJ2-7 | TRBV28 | CASSSPTGVREQYF | TGTGCCAGCAGTTCCCCGACAGGGGTTCGCGAGCAGTACTTC
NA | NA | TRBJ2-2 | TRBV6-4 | CASSDLWTENTGELFF | TGTGCCAGCAGTGACCTCTGGACGGAAAACACCGGGGAGCTGTTTTTT
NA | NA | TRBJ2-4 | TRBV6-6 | CASSYSQGGAKNIQYF | TGTGCCAGCAGTTACTCCCAGGGGGGCGCCAAAAACATTCAGTACTTC
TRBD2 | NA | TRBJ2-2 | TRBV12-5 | CASGPGLAGGPADTGELFF | TGTGCTAGTGGCCCAGGACTAGCGGGAGGGCCCGCTGACACCGGGGAGCTGTTTTTT
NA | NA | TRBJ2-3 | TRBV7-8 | CASSLDRLGTDTQYF | TGTGCCAGCAGTCTTGACAGGTTGGGTACAGATACGCAGTATTTT
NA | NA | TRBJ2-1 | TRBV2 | CASANDNYNEQFF | TGTGCCAGCGCGAACGACAACTACAATGAGCAGTTCTTC
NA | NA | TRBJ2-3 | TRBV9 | CASSVGALATDTQYF | TGTGCCAGCAGCGTAGGGGCCCTAGCGACAGATACGCAGTATTTT
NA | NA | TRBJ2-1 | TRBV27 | CASSYVGEDEQFF | TGTGCCAGCAGTTACGTGGGGGAGGATGAGCAGTTCTTC
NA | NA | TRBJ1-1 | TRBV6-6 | CASTGWGTEAFF | TGTGCCAGCACCGGCTGGGGGACTGAAGCTTTCTTT
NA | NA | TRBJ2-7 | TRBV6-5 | CASSYYLPRGVYEQYF | TGTGCCAGCAGTTACTATTTGCCCAGGGGGGTCTACGAGCAGTACTTC
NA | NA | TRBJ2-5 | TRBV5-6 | CASSLRGSGMETQYF | TGTGCCAGCAGCTTGAGGGGAAGTGGGATGGAGACCCAGTACTTC
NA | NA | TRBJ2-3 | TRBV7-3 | CASSSRAGDTQYF | TGTGCCAGCAGCTCGAGGGCCGGGGATACGCAGTATTTT
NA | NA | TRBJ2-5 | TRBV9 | CASSVGGETQYF | TGTGCCAGCAGCGTAGGGGGAGAGACCCAGTACTTC
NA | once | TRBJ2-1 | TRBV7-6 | CASSLAVSGSGEQFF | TGTGCCAGCAGCTTAGCGGTGTCCGGGAGTGGTGAGCAGTTCTTC